This TCR beta chain is from a study of T cell responses to AZD1222 COVID-19 vaccine (dated by TCRdb to the early 2020s). About the study as a whole: Because spike-specific TCR depth and breadth did not differ between the two schedules, AZD1222 recipients who got a second dose at roughly 4 weeks were pooled with those who got a second dose at roughly 12 weeks. TCR sequencing was performed for 230 to 250 trial participants, of whom roughly 200 were given two doses of AZD1222 and around 26 were given two doses of MenACWY control vaccine. Trial participants were enrolled into age subgroups of 18-55, 56-69 and 70-plus years, which contained about 150, 27 and 61 TCR-sequenced participants, respectively.

This sample's time point label indicates: baseline before first vaccination. Samples from vaccinated people were obtained from the UK trials COV001 and COV002, which included a single-blind randomized controlled phase 2/3 trial of AZD1222 (ChAdOx1 nCoV-19) in healthy adults. For TCRbeta chain sequencing, PBMC samples were collected from trial participants at day 0 and at day 28 after the second dose. The CDR3 regions of human TCRbeta chains were analyzed by immunosequencing. The authors' analysis ran thus. TCRs in the repertoires were matched against a reference library of SARS-CoV-2-specific TCRs that had been generated with the MIRA antigen-specificity platform. Breadth was defined as the fraction of unique TCRs that were SARS-CoV-2-associated. Depth was defined as the fraction of total T cells that were SARS-CoV-2-associated. Using the MIRA data, each spike-specific TCR was assigned both to the spike region to which the TCR was reactive and to a CD4 or CD8 class. Log10-transformed breadth and depth values were compared by one-way ANOVA with Sidak's multiple comparisons tests. This immuneACCESS table, as held by TCRdb, lists in-frame sequences with V and J called but not all clones. Of the missing ones, under half trace to an unresolved V gene in checked studies; the others have no known cause. The V and J calls and clone size come from that table; D and trimming were worked out from the DNA. This sample has about 100,000 clones in its table, and over 90% of those were observed once. The ten largest clones capture 4% to 5.5% of the sample.

General findings and caveats noted by the study authors: In the small 56-69-year group, the increase in depth fell short of significance, most likely because of low power. Conclusions about previously exposed vaccinees are limited, since just five to seven AZD1222 recipients were seropositive for SARS-CoV-2 at baseline. Vaccine-associated CD4 TCRs spanned the whole spike protein, with dominant responses in regions 160-218 and 743-854. Spike-specific TCR breadth and depth rose significantly after two AZD1222 doses compared with day 0 and with MenACWY recipients. Participants were mostly white British, with more females than males. The authors suggested clonal diversity may have been underestimated. Because no day 14 peak-response samples were available, the repertoires could be characterized only after the peak T cell response. Reportedly, close to half of the unique spike-specific TCRs recognized epitopes lying outside the regions that are mutated in the B.1.351 and B.1.1.7 variants.

In its sample, this clone was seen once. Its antigen is not yet known. Base qualities are missing; no much larger clone stands one base away. There are 15 amino acids in the CDR3, from cysteine to phenylalanine inclusive. Only the CDR3 region is kept as DNA, spanning 45 bases read in frame from base 1. Sequences MGHRA (CDR1) and YSYEKL (CDR2) are obtained from the germline V gene. The junction carries 6 bases between V and J, which are trimmed by 3 bases and 0 bases respectively. Source: peripheral blood, taken on day 0 of AZD1222 vaccination. The origin of this receptor is an adult in good health. Rearrangement joined TRBV4-1 to TRBJ2-6; the D gene cannot be resolved reliably. The DNA reads TGCGCCAGCAGCCATTGGGGCTCTGGGGCCAACGTCCTGACTTTC. Its coded protein is CASSHWGSGANVLTF.